A single sample gave rise to the 13 T cell receptor beta chains below, sequenced in a study of cytomegalovirus exposure and HLA in healthy donors. The PCR had 60 Vbeta and 13 Jbeta primers. Profiling relied on immunoSEQ multiplex PCR, and the TCRdb table lists in-frame clones only, not all of them. The sample holds about 190,000 clones, 70% to 90% seen once. Material: PBMCs. The receptors here all came from a woman younger than 45 in good health and CMV-seronegative.

The chain carries TRBV4-2 and TRBJ2-5; TRBD2 matches 8 bases. Trimming at V came to 0 bases and at J to 7 bases, leaving 7 bases not matched to a gene. Germline V gives CDR1 LGHNA, CDR2 YNFKEQ. CDR3 length: 15 residues. The DNA of the CDR3 is TGTGCCAGCAGCCAAGATACGGCGGGGGGTAGGACCCAGTACTTC. Amino acid sequence: CASSQDTAGGRTQYF.

CDR3: CASSEYPPGTANSPLHF. The CDR3 nucleotides read TGTGCCAGCAGTGAATATCCACCCGGGACAGCCAATTCACCCCTCCACTTT. The chain recombines TRBV2 with TRBJ1-6, with 7 positions matching TRBD1. Germline CDR1 reads SNHLY; CDR2 reads FYNNEI. Trimming at V came to 2 bases and at J to 7 bases, leaving 11 bases not matched to a gene. CDR3 length equals 17 residues.

The CDR3 region is CASSSIVASGSGGGELFF. The DNA for the CDR3 is TGCGCCAGCAGCTCCATCGTGGCTAGCGGGAGTGGCGGCGGGGAGCTGTTTTTT. The chain combines TRBV5-1 with TRBJ2-2, with 10 bases lining up with TRBD2. CDR3 size: 18 residues. V trimming: 3 bases; J trimming: 7 bases; junction bases outside the gene matches: 15. CDR1 SGHRS and CDR2 YFSETQ come from the germline V gene.

The gene calls are TRBV20-1 and TRBJ1-2, with D possibly being TRBD1 (6 bases). This CDR3 is 11 amino acids long. Germline V gene sequence: CDR1 DFQATT, CDR2 SNEGSKA (reference sequence). V lost 8 bases and J 2 bases, leaving 9 bases between the germline ends. CDR3 region: CSTGTNYGYTF. Written as DNA, the CDR3 is TGCAGTACAGGGACGAACTATGGCTACACCTTC.

The chain carries TRBV9 and TRBJ1-3; the D gene is possibly TRBD1 (5 bases). Germline CDR1 reads SGDLS; CDR2 reads YYNGEE. V was shortened by 0 bases and J by 2 bases, with 6 bases between the two germline ends. This CDR3 contains 14 residues. The CDR3 reads CASSVEGTGNTIYF. The DNA for the CDR3 is TGTGCCAGCAGCGTAGAGGGGACTGGAAACACCATATATTTT.

This chain links TRBV9 with TRBJ1-6, with 7 bases lining up with TRBD1. Germline values: CDR1 SGDLS, CDR2 YYNGEE. The CDR3 has 14 amino acids. After removal of 1 base from V and 8 bases from J, the junction contained 3 bases not matched to a gene. The CDR3 DNA reads TGTGCCAGCAGCGTAAGACAGGGAGATTCACCCCTCCACTTT. Amino acids: CASSVRQGDSPLHF.

The J gene is TRBJ2-7, the V gene TRBV28; TRBD2 matches 7 bases. The CDR3 is 15 residues long. Trimming cost V 0 bases and J 0 bases; bases outside gene matches: 2. Germline assignment: CDR1 MDHEN and CDR2 SYDVKM. The DNA of the CDR3 is TGTGCCAGCAGTTTATGGGGGGGGAGCTCCTACGAGCAGTACTTC. Amino acid sequence: CASSLWGGSSYEQYF.

V and J are TRBV6-1 and TRBJ2-7, with D possibly being TRBD2 (5 bases). This CDR3 region has 15 residues. V shed 2 bases and J shed 0 bases, with 11 bases lying between them. CDR1 MNHNS and CDR2 SASEGT come from the germline V gene. CDR3 loop: CASSEWRASSYEQYF. The DNA for the CDR3 is TGTGCCAGCAGTGAATGGCGGGCGAGCTCCTACGAGCAGTACTTC.

Comment on this clone: At the DNA level, this CDR3 is encoded by other sequences in the same sample as well. The chain is built from TRBV18 and TRBJ2-7, with 9 bases fitting TRBD1. The CDR3 spans 14 residues. From germline, CDR1 is KGHSH and CDR2 LQKENI. V lost 3 bases to trimming and J lost 0 bases; unmatched junction nucleotides: 0. CDR3 nucleotides: TGTGCCAGCTCACCGGGACAGGGCTCCTACGAGCAGTACTTC. Translating gives CASSPGQGSYEQYF.

This chain joins TRBV5-1 and TRBJ2-5; D might be TRBD1 (6 bases). Germline V gene sequence: CDR1 SGHRS, CDR2 YFSETQ. This CDR3 spans 15 amino acids. Trimming stripped 6 bases from V and 1 base from J, with 16 bases between. The CDR3 loop reads CASKWTENAQETQYF. Here the CDR3 DNA reads TGCGCCAGCAAATGGACAGAAAATGCCCAAGAGACCCAGTACTTC.

This clone was detected only once. The gene calls are TRBV7-9 and TRBJ2-2; D remains unclear. CDR1 and CDR2 (germline): SEHNR, FQNEAQ (reference sequence). Trimming stripped 4 bases from V and 0 bases from J, with 12 bases between. The CDR3 runs to 16 residues. The CDR3: CASSSPGGSNTGELFF. In nucleotides, the CDR3 is TGTGCCAGCAGCTCCCCCGGCGGATCGAACACCGGGGAGCTGTTTTTT.

J is TRBJ1-1 and V is TRBV9; 9 bases are a match to TRBD1. Germline-derived CDR1 and CDR2 are SGDLS and YYNGEE. This CDR3 spans 15 amino acids. The V and J ends lost 7 bases and 3 bases, in that order; junction bases with no gene match: 10. For the CDR3, the DNA is TGTGCCAGCCACCCCGGGGACAGGGAGGACACTGAAGCTTTCTTT. It specifies CASHPGDREDTEAFF.

The chain uses TRBV7-3 and TRBJ2-1; TRBD1 agrees at 9 bases. V shed 5 bases, J shed 4 bases, and the junction held 3 bases outside the gene matches. The CDR3 length is 14 residues. CDR1 and CDR2 (germline): SGHTA, FQGTGA. For the CDR3, the DNA is TGTGCCAGCAGCACCGGGACAGGGTACAATGAGCAGTTCTTC. Translating gives CASSTGTGYNEQFF.